This entry features one TCR beta chain sequence. Antigen unknown. Here immunoSEQ multiplex PCR was the method, and the copy in TCRdb shows in-frame clones only, minus some. This sample has 23,000 or so clones; around 85% occur once, and the top ten carry 10% to 15%. This sample was included in a study of PD-1 blockade in classical Hodgkin lymphoma. As to time point: cycle 4 day 1 (C4D1), after about 6 weeks of nivolumab. All the patients suffered relapse after autologous stem cell transplantation, and brentuximab vedotin exposure differed. The study, taken as a whole, reports: In newly diagnosed patients, baseline TCR diversity was reportedly below that of healthy donors. Diversity in CD4+ TCRs, unlike that measured in CD8+ TCRs, had risen significantly by C4D1.

Germline V gives CDR1 SGHTA, CDR2 FQGNSA. This CDR3 has 12 residues. Trimming pared 5 bases from V and 8 bases from J, leaving 12 bases between. This clonotype was sampled from a human donor with classical Hodgkin lymphoma. The chain combines TRBV7-2 with TRBJ1-2, with a tentative D call TRBD1 (5 bases). The sequenced sample was peripheral blood mononuclear cells (PBMCs), obtained before the fourth cycle of nivolumab. Here the CDR3 DNA reads TGTGCCAGCAGCCCCGGGACGCAGGGCTACACCTTC. Its translation is CASSPGTQGYTF.